This TCR beta chain was retrieved from a study of response to subunit inactivated influenza vaccine. TCRdb itself ran the RT-PCR reads through MiXCR, one entry per CDR3 protein. This sample yields about 240,000 distinct CDR3 sequences, of which more than 9% are seen a single time; 7.8% belongs to the top ten. Per the germline V gene, CDR1 is SGHDN and CDR2 is FVKESK. The CDR3 is 15 residues long. Between the trimmed V and J ends, which lost 3 bases and 2 bases, there was a span of 13 bases. Study findings and constraints: Authors suggested each seasonal influenza vaccination recruits few new T cells.

This clonotype was seen more than once but under ten times. The antigen remains undetermined. This chain uses TRBV14 with TRBJ1-2, with a tentative D call TRBD1 (6 bases). This TCR came from a man between 45 and 60 years old who received an inactivated influenza vaccine. This material consisted of non-naive T cells sorted from PBMCs, taken 14 to 15 days before vaccination. The CDR3 loop is CASSHRGTQNYGYTF. The CDR3 DNA follows: TGTGCCAGCAGCCACAGAGGGACACAGAACTATGGCTACACCTTC.